This TCR beta chain appears in the sequencing data of a study of low-dose radiotherapy and immunotherapy resistance in tumors. Study context: Cohort 2 received 1 Gy per fraction every two weeks, totaling 13 Gy over 26 weeks. The study administered intravenous cyclophosphamide at 200 mg/m2 every two weeks, one day ahead of radiation and immunotherapy.

Germline CDR1 is SGHRS and CDR2 is YFSETQ. The CDR3 sequence is 13 residues long. Trimming left V 3 bases short and J 6 bases short, with 11 bases between. Primers targeting TRAV and TRBV primed first-strand cDNA, covering alpha and beta chains. Over 20 PCR cycles, TCRs were amplified from a constant-region primer and V-primer adapter. MiXCR, applied by TCRdb to the reads, yields one record per CDR3 protein. The sample shows approximately 90,000 distinct CDR3 sequences, 15% to 20% of them seen only once. Time point in this sample: before trial treatment. This clonotype was sampled from a male donor with prostate cancer. The chain carries TRBV5-1 and TRBJ2-3, with TRBD2 as a possible D gene (6 bases). Here the sequenced sample was PBMCs, taken before treatment. This CDR3 is CASSSSRGDTQYF. CDR3 nucleotides: TGCGCCAGCAGCTCATCTCGGGGGGATACGCAGTATTTT.